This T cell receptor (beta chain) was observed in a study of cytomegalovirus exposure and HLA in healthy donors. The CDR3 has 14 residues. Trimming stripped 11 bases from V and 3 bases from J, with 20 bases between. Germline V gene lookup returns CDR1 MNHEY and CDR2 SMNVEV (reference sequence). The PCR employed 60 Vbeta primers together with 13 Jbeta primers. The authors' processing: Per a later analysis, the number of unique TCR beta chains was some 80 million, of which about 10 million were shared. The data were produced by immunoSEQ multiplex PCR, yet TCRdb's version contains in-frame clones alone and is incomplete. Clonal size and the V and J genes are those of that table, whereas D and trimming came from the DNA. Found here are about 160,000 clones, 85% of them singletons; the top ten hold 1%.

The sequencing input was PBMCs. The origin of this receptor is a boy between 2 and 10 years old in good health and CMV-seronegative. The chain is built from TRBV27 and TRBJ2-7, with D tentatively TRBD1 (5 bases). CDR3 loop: CAAGPARTLYEQYF. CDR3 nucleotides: TGTGCCGCAGGGCCGGCAAGGACACTCTACGAGCAGTACTTC.